Listed below are T cell receptor beta chains from one sample, sequenced in a study of prognosis after radiotherapy for stage I lung cancer. Using its own MiXCR run on the multiplex PCR reads, TCRdb lists one record per CDR3 protein. The table has about 12,000 distinct CDR3 sequences, nearly 55% seen once. The sequencing used PBMCs, collected before or after stereotactic body radiation therapy (not recorded which). These receptor sequences come from a donor at least 50 years old with non-small cell lung cancer. Each CDR3 is given with its conserved first and last residue. The D gene is left open where the match is weak. Clone size appears in some rows only: once, few, many, or a class for an expanded clone.

clone_size,v_call,j_call,cdr3_length,d_call,cdr3_aa,cdr3_nt
.,TRBV20-1,TRBJ2-7,16,TRBD2,CSARRGTSGRAPEQYF,TGCAGTGCTAGAAGAGGGACTAGCGGGAGGGCCCCCGAGCAGTACTTC
medium-sized,TRBV7-6,TRBJ2-2,14,.,CASSLEGNTGELFF,TGTGCCAGCAGCTTAGAGGGGAACACCGGGGAGCTGTTTTTT
medium-sized,TRBV30,TRBJ2-7,13,TRBD1,CAWSGTGPYEQYF,TGTGCCTGGTCCGGGACAGGTCCTTACGAGCAGTACTTC
many,TRBV3-1,TRBJ2-5,14,.,CASSQGGGKETQYF,TGTGCCAGCAGCCAAGGAGGGGGTAAAGAGACCCAGTACTTC
.,TRBV25-1,TRBJ1-3,11,.,CSSTPGDTIYF,TGTTCCAGCACCCCTGGGGACACCATATATTTT
many,TRBV20-1,TRBJ1-1,16,TRBD1,CSARDPRQGWNTEAFF,TGCAGTGCTAGAGATCCGCGACAGGGATGGAACACTGAAGCTTTCTTT
.,TRBV7-3,TRBJ2-1,14,TRBD2,CASRRTSGRNEQFF,TGTGCCAGCAGAAGGACTAGCGGGAGAAATGAGCAGTTCTTC
.,TRBV7-9,TRBJ2-1,19,TRBD2,CASSLTGLAGVLSNNEQFF,TGTGCCAGCAGCTTAACGGGACTAGCGGGAGTCCTGAGTAACAATGAGCAGTTCTTC
medium-sized,TRBV24-1,TRBJ1-1,12,.,CATKGVNTEAFF,TGTGCCACCAAAGGCGTGAACACTGAAGCTTTCTTT
.,TRBV12-3/TRBV12-4,TRBJ2-1,15,TRBD2,CASSLEGTRVDEQFF,TGTGCCAGCAGTTTAGAGGGGACTAGGGTCGATGAGCAGTTCTTC
.,TRBV6-1,TRBJ1-1,13,TRBD1,CASSVQGGTEAFF,TGTGCCAGCAGTGTTCAGGGGGGCACTGAAGCTTTCTTT
.,TRBV5-1,TRBJ2-1,15,TRBD2,CASSLTTSGNNEQFF,TGCGCCAGCAGCTTAACGACTAGCGGCAACAATGAGCAGTTCTTC
.,TRBV7-2,TRBJ2-7,15,.,CASSLHGGSSYEQYF,TGTGCCAGCAGCTTACACGGGGGTAGCTCCTACGAGCAGTACTTC
.,TRBV20-1,TRBJ2-1,13,TRBD1,CSAPRQGRNEQFF,TGCAGTGCTCCTCGACAGGGGCGCAATGAGCAGTTCTTC
.,TRBV27,TRBJ2-7,17,TRBD2,CASYGDGSGSTSYEQYF,TGTGCCAGCTATGGGGATGGGAGCGGGAGTACGTCCTACGAGCAGTACTTC
few,TRBV28,TRBJ2-7,15,TRBD2,CSSNSGLAGDYEQYF,TGTTCCAGCAATTCCGGACTAGCGGGAGACTACGAGCAGTACTTC
medium-sized,TRBV5-1,TRBJ2-3,16,TRBD2,CASSPTSGRRADTQYF,TGCGCCAGCAGCCCGACTAGCGGGAGACGGGCAGATACGCAGTATTTT
medium-sized,TRBV19,TRBJ1-2,15,.,CASSDTRAANTGYTF,TGTGCCAGTAGCGACACCCGGGCCGCTAATACGGGCTACACCTTC
many,TRBV20-1,TRBJ2-7,12,TRBD2,CSAWEGLGEQYF,TGCAGTGCTTGGGAGGGCCTGGGCGAGCAGTACTTC
.,TRBV4-2,TRBJ2-7,16,.,CASIQGVEGRTHEQYF,TGTGCCAGCATCCAAGGTGTCGAGGGCAGAACCCACGAGCAGTACTTC
many,TRBV2,TRBJ2-5,14,TRBD1,CASSDTGGQETQYF,TGTGCCAGCAGTGATACAGGGGGTCAAGAGACCCAGTACTTC
.,TRBV2,TRBJ1-2,15,.,CASSLTQGGGYGYTF,TGTGCCAGCAGTCTCACACAGGGAGGAGGCTATGGCTACACCTTC
medium-sized,TRBV11-3,TRBJ1-2,13,.,CASSLESGSSYTF,TGTGCCAGCAGCCTAGAGTCCGGCAGCAGTTACACCTTC
medium-sized,TRBV18,TRBJ2-2,16,.,CASSPAVAGGSGELFF,TGTGCCAGCTCACCGGCGGTCGCTGGGGGGTCCGGGGAGCTGTTTTTT
.,TRBV6-2/TRBV6-3,TRBJ2-3,17,TRBD2,CASSYEWTSGGTDTQYF,TGTGCCAGCAGTTACGAGTGGACTAGCGGGGGCACAGATACGCAGTATTTT
once,TRBV28,TRBJ2-7,11,TRBD1,CASSSRDRAYF,TGTGCCAGCAGTTCACGGGACAGGGCGTACTTC
.,TRBV28,TRBJ2-3,17,.,CASIPREGYPSTDTQYF,TGTGCCAGCATCCCACGAGAGGGGTACCCTAGCACAGATACGCAGTATTTT
.,TRBV6-5,TRBJ2-1,16,.,CASSLKKSGAYDEQFF,TGTGCCAGCAGTTTAAAAAAATCCGGGGCCTACGATGAGCAGTTCTTC
medium-sized,TRBV11-3,TRBJ2-3,14,.,CASSFQGGTDTQYF,TGTGCCAGCAGCTTTCAGGGAGGCACAGATACGCAGTATTTT
.,TRBV28,TRBJ1-3,14,TRBD1,CASSRQGAGNTIYF,TGTGCCAGCAGTAGACAGGGAGCTGGAAACACCATATATTTT
.,TRBV6-2/TRBV6-3,TRBJ2-1,15,TRBD2,CASTQRTSGSGEQFF,TGTGCCAGCACTCAAAGGACTAGCGGGAGTGGTGAGCAGTTCTTC
many,TRBV18,TRBJ2-6,18,TRBD2,CASSLFRDYTSGANVLTF,TGTGCCAGCTCACTCTTCCGGGACTATACTTCTGGGGCCAACGTCCTGACTTTC
.,TRBV19,TRBJ1-5,15,.,CASSIKSGSNQPQHF,TGTGCCAGTAGTATCAAGTCAGGTAGCAATCAGCCCCAGCATTTT
once,TRBV24-1,TRBJ2-2,17,.,CATSDSCSFLGTGELFF,TGTGCCACCAGTGATTCATGCAGTTTCTTAGGCACCGGGGAGCTGTTTTTT
many,TRBV7-9,TRBJ2-4,14,.,CASSLGRAAAIQYF,TGTGCCAGCAGCTTAGGGCGGGCCGCCGCAATTCAGTACTTC
medium-sized,TRBV3-1,TRBJ2-1,13,.,CASSQTGGNEQFF,TGTGCCAGCAGCCAGACCGGGGGAAATGAGCAGTTCTTC
medium-sized,TRBV11-2,TRBJ2-2,15,.,CASSWGQSNTGELFF,TGTGCCAGCAGCTGGGGACAATCGAACACCGGGGAGCTGTTTTTT
.,TRBV6-9,TRBJ2-7,17,TRBD2,CASSYLGTSGMSYEQYF,TGTGCCAGCAGTTACCTCGGGACTAGCGGGATGTCGTACGAGCAGTACTTC
.,TRBV28,TRBJ2-3,13,.,CATHQVGTDTQYF,TGTGCCACCCACCAAGTAGGCACAGATACGCAGTATTTT
.,TRBV2,TRBJ1-2,12,.,CASRMVTYDYTF,TGTGCCAGCAGAATGGTAACATATGACTACACCTTC
.,TRBV2,TRBJ2-7,16,.,CASSEALSKSSYEQYF,TGTGCCAGCAGTGAAGCGCTTTCCAAAAGCTCCTACGAGCAGTACTTC
many,TRBV5-4,TRBJ2-7,13,TRBD1,CASSSGQSYEQYF,TGTGCCAGCAGCTCGGGACAGAGCTACGAGCAGTACTTC
.,TRBV3-1,TRBJ1-2,11,.,CVSSEWRGYTF,TGTGTCAGCAGCGAGTGGCGCGGCTACACCTTC
.,TRBV7-6,TRBJ2-7,13,.,CASSLTLSDEQYF,TGTGCCAGCAGCTTAACTCTCAGTGACGAGCAGTACTTC
.,TRBV19,TRBJ1-1,12,.,CASSYGGTEAFF,TGTGCCAGTAGTTATGGGGGGACTGAAGCTTTCTTT
once,TRBV6-1,TRBJ1-5,13,.,CASSPNRDQPQHF,TGTGCCAGCAGTCCTAACAGGGATCAGCCCCAGCATTTT
.,TRBV6-5,TRBJ2-7,14,.,CASSYGRRYYEQYF,TGTGCCAGCAGTTACGGGCGAAGATACTACGAGCAGTACTTC
medium-sized,TRBV6-1,TRBJ1-4,13,.,CASSRDYGEKLFF,TGTGCCAGCAGCCGCGACTATGGAGAAAAACTGTTTTTT
.,TRBV19,TRBJ2-3,12,.,CASSISNDTQYF,TGTGCCAGTAGTATCAGTAATGATACGCAATATTTT
.,TRBV11-2,TRBJ2-2,17,.,CASSFGPQGRNTGELFF,TGTGCCAGCAGCTTTGGCCCACAGGGCCGAAACACCGGGGAGCTGTTTTTT
few,TRBV6-1,TRBJ1-6,15,TRBD1,CASSSNTGGQSTLHF,TGTGCCAGCAGCTCGAATACAGGGGGACAATCAACCCTCCACTTT
.,TRBV20-1,TRBJ2-6,15,.,CSARDQGAGANVLTF,TGCAGTGCTAGAGATCAGGGTGCTGGGGCCAACGTCCTGACTTTC
medium-sized,TRBV6-5,TRBJ1-1,12,.,CASSYGGGEAFF,TGTGCCAGCAGTTACGGTGGGGGTGAAGCTTTCTTT